This T cell receptor beta chain was profiled in a study of shared clonotypes between healthy human individuals. The overall study: CD4 naive and CD4 memory each took three plates per donor, while CD8 naive took two and CD8 memory one.

The repertoire was sequenced with immunoSEQ multiplex PCR; TCRdb's copy has only in-frame clones and lacks some. The data contain roughly 1 million clones, around 76% of them singletons. The V end was cut by 0 bases, the J end by 6 bases, with 9 bases between. The CDR3 is 15 amino acids. Germline V lookup: CDR1 MGHRA, CDR2 YSYEKL. General study results and limits: Naive subsets generally exceeded memory subsets in estimated richness. Despite large depth, sorted-subset datasets appeared incompletely sequenced.

This clone was found many times. Its antigen remains unknown. The sample consisted of memory CD4+ T cells sorted from blood. Subset defined: CD45RA-negative fraction. This TCR was recovered from a man younger than 30 in good health. The rearrangement joins TRBV4-1 to TRBJ1-6; D is possibly TRBD1 (5 bases). The CDR3 reads CASSQEGLLNSPLHF. CDR3 nucleotides: TGCGCCAGCAGCCAAGAGGGGCTCCTTAATTCACCCCTCCACTTT.